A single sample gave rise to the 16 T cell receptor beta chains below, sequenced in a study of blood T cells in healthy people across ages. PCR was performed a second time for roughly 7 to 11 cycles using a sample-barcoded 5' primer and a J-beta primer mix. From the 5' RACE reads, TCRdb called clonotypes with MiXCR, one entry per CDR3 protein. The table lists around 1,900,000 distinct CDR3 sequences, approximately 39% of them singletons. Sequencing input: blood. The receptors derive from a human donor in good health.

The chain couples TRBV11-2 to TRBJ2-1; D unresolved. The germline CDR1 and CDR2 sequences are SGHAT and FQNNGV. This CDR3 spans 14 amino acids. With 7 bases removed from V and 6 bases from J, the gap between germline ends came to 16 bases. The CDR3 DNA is TGTGCCAGCACCAATCTGGCCCTGGGCAATGAGCAGTTCTTC. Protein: CASTNLALGNEQFF.

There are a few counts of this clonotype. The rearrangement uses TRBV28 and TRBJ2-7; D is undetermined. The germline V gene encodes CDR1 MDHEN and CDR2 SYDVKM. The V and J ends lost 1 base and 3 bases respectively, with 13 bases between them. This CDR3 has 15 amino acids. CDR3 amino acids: CASSLSSTTVYEQYF. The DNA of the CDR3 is TGTGCCAGCAGTTTATCCTCTACGACTGTCTACGAGCAGTACTTC.

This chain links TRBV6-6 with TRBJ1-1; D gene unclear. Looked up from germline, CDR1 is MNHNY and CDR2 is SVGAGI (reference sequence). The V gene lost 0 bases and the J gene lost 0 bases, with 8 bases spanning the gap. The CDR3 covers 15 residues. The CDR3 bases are TGTGCCAGCAGTTACTCGGCAGGTATGAACACTGAAGCTTTCTTT. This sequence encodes CASSYSAGMNTEAFF.

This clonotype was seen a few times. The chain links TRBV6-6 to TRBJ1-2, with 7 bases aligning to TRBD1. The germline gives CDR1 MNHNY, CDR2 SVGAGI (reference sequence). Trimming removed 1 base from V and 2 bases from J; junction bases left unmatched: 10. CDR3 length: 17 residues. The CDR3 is CASSYYRNEGANYGYTF. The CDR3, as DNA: TGTGCCAGCAGTTACTACCGTAATGAGGGGGCGAACTATGGCTACACCTTC.

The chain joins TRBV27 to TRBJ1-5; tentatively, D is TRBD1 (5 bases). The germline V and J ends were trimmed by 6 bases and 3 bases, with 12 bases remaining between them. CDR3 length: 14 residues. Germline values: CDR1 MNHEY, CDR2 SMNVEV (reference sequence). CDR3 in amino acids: CASRAGFDNQPQHF. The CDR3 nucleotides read TGTGCCAGCAGGGCAGGGTTTGACAATCAGCCCCAGCATTTT.

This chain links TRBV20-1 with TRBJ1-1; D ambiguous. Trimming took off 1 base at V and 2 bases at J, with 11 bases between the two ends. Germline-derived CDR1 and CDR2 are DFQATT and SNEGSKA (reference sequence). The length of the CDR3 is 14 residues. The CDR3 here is CSARASRINTEAFF. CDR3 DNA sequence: TGCAGTGCTAGAGCATCACGTATAAACACTGAAGCTTTCTTT.

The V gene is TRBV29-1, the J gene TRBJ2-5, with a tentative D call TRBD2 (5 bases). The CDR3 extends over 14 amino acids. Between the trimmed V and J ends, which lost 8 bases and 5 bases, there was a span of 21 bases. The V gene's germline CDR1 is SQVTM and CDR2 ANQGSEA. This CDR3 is CSTLRWASRETQYF. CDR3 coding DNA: TGCAGCACCCTTCGTTGGGCTAGCCGGGAGACCCAGTACTTC.

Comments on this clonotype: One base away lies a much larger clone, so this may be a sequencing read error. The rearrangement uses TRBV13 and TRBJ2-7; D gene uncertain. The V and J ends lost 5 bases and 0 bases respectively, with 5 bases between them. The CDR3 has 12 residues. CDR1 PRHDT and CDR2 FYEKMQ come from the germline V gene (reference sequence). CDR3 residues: CASSTYSYEQYF. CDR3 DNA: TGTGCCAGCAGCACCTACTCCTACGAGCAGTACTTC.

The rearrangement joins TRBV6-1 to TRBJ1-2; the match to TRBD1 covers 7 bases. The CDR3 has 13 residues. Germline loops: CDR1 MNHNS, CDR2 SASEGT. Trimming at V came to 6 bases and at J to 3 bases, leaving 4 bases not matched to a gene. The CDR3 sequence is CASRLGQDYGYTF. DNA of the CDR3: TGTGCCAGCAGACTCGGACAGGACTATGGCTACACCTTC.

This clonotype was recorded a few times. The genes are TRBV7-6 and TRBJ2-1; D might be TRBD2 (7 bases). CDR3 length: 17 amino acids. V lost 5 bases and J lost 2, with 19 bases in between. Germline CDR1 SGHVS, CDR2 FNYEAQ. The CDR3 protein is CASSPLGGAITYNEQFF. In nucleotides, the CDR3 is TGTGCCAGCAGCCCGCTAGGGGGGGCAATTACCTACAATGAGCAGTTCTTC.

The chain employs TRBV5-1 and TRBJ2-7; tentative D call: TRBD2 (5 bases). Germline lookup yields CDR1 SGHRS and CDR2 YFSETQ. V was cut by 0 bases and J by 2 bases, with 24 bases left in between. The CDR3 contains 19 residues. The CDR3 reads CASSLGLRYRAVDPYEQYF. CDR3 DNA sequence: TGCGCCAGCAGCTTGGGACTACGTTATAGGGCAGTTGATCCCTACGAGCAGTACTTC.

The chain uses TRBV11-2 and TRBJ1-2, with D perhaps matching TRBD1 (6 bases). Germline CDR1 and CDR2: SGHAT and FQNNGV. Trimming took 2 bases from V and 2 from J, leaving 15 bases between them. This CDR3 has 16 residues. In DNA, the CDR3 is TGTGCCAGCAGCTTATCGGGGAGCCAGGGGAACTATGGCTACACCTTC. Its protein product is CASSLSGSQGNYGYTF.

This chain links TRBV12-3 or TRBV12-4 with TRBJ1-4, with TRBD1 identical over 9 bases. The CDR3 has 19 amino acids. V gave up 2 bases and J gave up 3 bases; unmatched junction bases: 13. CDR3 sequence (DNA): TGTGCCAGCAGTTTAATCTTCCCGGGACAGGGTGAGCCTAATGAAAAACTGTTTTTT. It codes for CASSLIFPGQGEPNEKLFF.

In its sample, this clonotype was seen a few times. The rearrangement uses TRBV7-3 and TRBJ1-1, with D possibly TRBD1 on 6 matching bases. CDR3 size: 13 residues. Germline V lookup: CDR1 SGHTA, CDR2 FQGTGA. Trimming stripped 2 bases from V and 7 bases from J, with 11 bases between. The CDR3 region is CASSLGGIGEAFF. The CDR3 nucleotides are TGTGCCAGCAGCTTAGGGGGCATAGGTGAAGCTTTCTTT.

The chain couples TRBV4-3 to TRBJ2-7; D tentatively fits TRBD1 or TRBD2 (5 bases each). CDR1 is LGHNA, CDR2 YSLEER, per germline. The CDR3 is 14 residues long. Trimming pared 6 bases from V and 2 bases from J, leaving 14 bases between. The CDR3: CASSPDRGPYEQYF. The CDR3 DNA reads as TGCGCCAGCAGTCCTGATAGGGGACCCTACGAGCAGTACTTC.

The CDR3 bases are TGCAGCGTTGAAGATCCCAGGAGGGGGCGCGGCGAGCAGTACTTC. It is translated as CSVEDPRRGRGEQYF. The chain employs TRBV29-1 and TRBJ2-7, with a tentative D call TRBD1 (7 bases). Trimming stripped 0 bases from V and 6 bases from J, with 18 bases between. The CDR3 is made up of 15 amino acids. Germline-derived CDR1 and CDR2 are SQVTM and ANQGSEA.